A single sample gave rise to the 6 T cell receptor beta chains below, sequenced in a study of shared clonotypes between healthy human individuals. Generated by immunoSEQ multiplex PCR, the TCRdb table keeps only in-frame clones and is missing some. This sample has some 1,400,000 clones; roughly 96% occur once, and the top ten carry about 1%. The sequenced material came from naive CD4+ T cells sorted from blood. Described subset: CD45RA+ positively selected. The receptors derive from a man aged 25 to 45 in good health.

The chain carries TRBV29-1 and TRBJ1-1; D may be TRBD1 (6 bases). V was cut by 6 bases and J by 0 bases, with 14 bases left in between. This CDR3 is 14 amino acids long. Germline-derived CDR1 and CDR2 are SQVTM and ANQGSEA. The CDR3 DNA follows: TGCAGCGTGAGGACAGATCCCATGAACACTGAAGCTTTCTTT. This sequence encodes CSVRTDPMNTEAFF.

Comments on this clone: The junction departs from germline at one end; a sequencing error may be responsible. Other DNA sequences in the same sample also yield this CDR3. The CDR3 nucleotides are TGCGCCAGCAGCTTTACTGGTAACAATGAGCAGTTCTTC. This gives the protein CASSFTGNNEQFF. The chain combines TRBV9 with TRBJ2-1, with no clear D. This CDR3 spans 13 amino acids. Germline V gives CDR1 SGDLS, CDR2 YYNGEE. The whole variable domain, filled in from reference TRBV9 and TRBJ2-1, reads DSGVTQTPKHLITATGQRVTLRCSPRSGDLSVYWYQQSLDQGLQFLIQYYNGEERAKGNILERFSAQQFPDLHSELNLSSLELGDSALYFCASSFTGNNEQFFGPGTRLTVL.

V gene TRBV30 combines with J gene TRBJ1-4; 9 nucleotides match TRBD1. Unmatched junction bases numbered 2, after V lost 3 bases and J lost 12 bases. This CDR3 region has 11 residues. Germline CDR1 and CDR2: GTSNPN and SVGIG (reference sequence). CDR3 DNA sequence: TGTGCCTGGAGACAGGGGGCGCAACTGTTTTTT. Amino acid sequence: CAWRQGAQLFF.

V and J are TRBV7-9 and TRBJ2-4, with D tentatively TRBD1 or TRBD2 (5 bases each). The V end was cut by 7 bases, the J end by 9 bases, with 19 bases between. Germline V lookup: CDR1 SEHNR, CDR2 FQNEAQ (reference sequence). CDR3 length: 14 amino acids. The CDR3 coding sequence is TGTGCCAGCACCGCTTCCGGGGCCAGCAGCATTCAGTACTTC. Translation: CASTASGASSIQYF. Variable domain in full (rest from reference TRBV7-9 and TRBJ2-4): DTGVSQNPRHKITKRGQNVTFRCDPISEHNRLYWYRQTLGQGPEFLTYFQNEAQLEKSRLLSDRFSAERPKGSFSTLEIQRTEQGDSAMYLCASTASGASSIQYFGAGTRLSVL.

This clone was detected once. Written as DNA, the CDR3 is TGTGCCAGCAGACTCTCACAGGGGCTCGGGCCCCAGCATTTT. Protein sequence: CASRLSQGLGPQHF. The chain uses TRBV28 and TRBJ1-5; 7 nucleotides line up with TRBD1. The CDR3 length is 14 residues. CDR1 and CDR2 from the germline V gene are MDHEN and SYDVKM. V dropped 6 bases and J dropped 9; count of bases not matched to a gene: 11.

This sequence joins TRBV2 and TRBJ2-6; D assignment may be TRBD1 or TRBD2 (6 bases each). Trimming pared 5 bases from V and 0 bases from J, leaving 20 bases between. This CDR3 contains 19 residues. CDR1 is SNHLY, CDR2 FYNNEI, per germline. CDR3 nucleotides: TGTGCCAGCAGTATTAGCGGACAGCCATTTCTCTCTGGGGCCAACGTCCTGACTTTC. Protein sequence: CASSISGQPFLSGANVLTF.